Listed below are T cell receptor beta chains from one sample, sequenced in a study of type 1 regulatory T cells. For these receptors, no antigen is known. From the reads, TCRdb called clonotypes with MiXCR, one entry per CDR3 protein. Of more than 60,000 distinct CDR3 sequences listed, almost 50% are singletons. The sequenced sample consisted of cultured non-Tr1 T cells, either the whole culture or a sorted T cell fraction (not recorded which). These receptors originate from a human donor in good health. The CDR3 runs from the conserved cysteine through the conserved F or W. The order of the fields is clone size, D gene, V gene, J gene, CDR3 protein, CDR3 DNA. The D gene is left open where the match is weak. The listing skips clone size in some rows; elsewhere it reads once, few, many or a size class.

size: -
D: -
V: TRBV7-3
J: TRBJ1-2
CDR3: CASSFGENYGYTF
DNA: TGTGCCAGCAGCTTTGGGGAAAACTATGGCTACACCTTC

size: few
D: -
V: TRBV6-6
J: TRBJ2-3
CDR3: CASSYGAGRTDTQYF
DNA: TGTGCCAGCAGTTACGGGGCAGGGCGCACAGATACGCAGTATTTT

size: -
D: -
V: TRBV6-6
J: TRBJ2-3
CDR3: CASSQGRSTDTQYF
DNA: TGTGCCAGCAGTCAGGGACGGTCCACAGATACGCAGTATTTT

size: few
D: -
V: TRBV20-1
J: TRBJ2-7
CDR3: CSASSGYEQYF
DNA: TGCAGTGCCTCATCGGGATACGAGCAGTACTTC

size: -
D: -
V: TRBV6-6
J: TRBJ2-2
CDR3: CASREDSNTGELFF
DNA: TGTGCCAGCAGGGAGGACTCGAACACCGGGGAGCTGTTTTTT

size: once
D: TRBD2
V: TRBV12-3/TRBV12-4
J: TRBJ2-5
CDR3: CASSLSGGQGETQYF
DNA: TGTGCCAGCAGTTTGAGCGGGGGCCAGGGAGAGACCCAGTACTTC

size: -
D: -
V: TRBV19
J: TRBJ1-2
CDR3: CASSSGYGYTF
DNA: TGTGCCAGTAGTAGTGGATATGGCTACACCTTC

size: few
D: -
V: TRBV18
J: TRBJ1-1
CDR3: CASSLGLEAFF
DNA: TGTGCCAGCTCACTGGGACTTGAAGCTTTCTTT

size: -
D: -
V: TRBV19
J: TRBJ1-5
CDR3: CASSTQGPQPQHF
DNA: TGTGCCAGTAGTACACAGGGCCCTCAGCCCCAGCATTTT

size: -
D: -
V: TRBV5-6
J: TRBJ2-7
CDR3: CASSFIGREQYF
DNA: TGTGCCAGCAGCTTTATTGGACGCGAGCAGTACTTC

size: -
D: -
V: TRBV19
J: TRBJ1-1
CDR3: CASKEGFGNTEAFF
DNA: TGTGCCAGTAAAGAGGGGTTTGGGAACACTGAAGCTTTCTTT

size: -
D: -
V: TRBV12-3/TRBV12-4
J: TRBJ1-6
CDR3: CASSLRLGRATLNSPLHF
DNA: TGTGCCAGCAGTTTGAGGTTAGGCAGGGCGACGCTTAATTCACCCCTCCACTTT

size: -
D: -
V: TRBV3-1
J: TRBJ1-1
CDR3: CASSPGQGEQTEAFF
DNA: TGTGCCAGCAGCCCCGGCCAGGGAGAACAGACTGAAGCTTTCTTT

size: -
D: -
V: TRBV5-1
J: TRBJ2-5
CDR3: CASSSLGEGETQYF
DNA: TGCGCCAGCAGCTCCCTTGGGGAAGGGGAGACCCAGTACTTC

size: -
D: -
V: TRBV18
J: TRBJ2-6
CDR3: CAGSLTPPWGAYSGANVLTF
DNA: TGTGCCGGCTCACTTACCCCACCCTGGGGTGCCTACTCTGGGGCCAACGTCCTGACTTTC

size: -
D: -
V: TRBV6-2/TRBV6-3
J: TRBJ2-2
CDR3: CASSYRVPGELFF
DNA: TGTGCCAGCAGTTACCGGGTTCCCGGGGAGCTGTTTTTT

size: few
D: -
V: TRBV11-1
J: TRBJ2-2
CDR3: CASSLGTGSNTGELFF
DNA: TGTGCCAGCAGCTTAGGGACTGGGTCGAACACCGGGGAGCTGTTTTTT

size: few
D: -
V: TRBV6-5
J: TRBJ1-1
CDR3: CASKRGGTTEAFF
DNA: TGTGCCAGCAAACGGGGTGGGACTACTGAAGCTTTCTTT

size: -
D: TRBD2
V: TRBV28
J: TRBJ2-5
CDR3: CASRSGGQEETQYF
DNA: TGTGCCAGCAGAAGCGGGGGGCAAGAAGAGACCCAGTACTTC

size: -
D: -
V: TRBV10-3
J: TRBJ1-2
CDR3: CAVSTGPPLYGYTF
DNA: TGTGCCGTCAGCACAGGGCCCCCCCTCTATGGCTACACCTTC

size: -
D: -
V: TRBV30
J: TRBJ2-3
CDR3: CARSVGGGLTDTQYF
DNA: TGTGCCAGGAGTGTAGGTGGGGGGTTGACAGATACGCAGTATTTT

size: -
D: -
V: TRBV2
J: TRBJ2-7
CDR3: CASNRVLRGEQYF
DNA: TGTGCCAGCAACAGGGTCCTCCGAGGCGAGCAGTACTTC

size: few
D: -
V: TRBV20-1
J: TRBJ2-3
CDR3: CSATTGITDTQYF
DNA: TGCAGTGCTACCACCGGGATCACAGATACGCAGTATTTT

size: -
D: TRBD1
V: TRBV6-6
J: TRBJ2-2
CDR3: CATWRGTGVTGELFF
DNA: TGTGCCACCTGGAGGGGGACAGGGGTGACCGGGGAGCTGTTTTTT

size: -
D: TRBD1
V: TRBV10-3
J: TRBJ1-4
CDR3: CAISDRTGNEKLFF
DNA: TGTGCCATCAGTGACCGGACAGGAAATGAAAAACTGTTTTTT

size: -
D: -
V: TRBV5-1
J: TRBJ2-7
CDR3: CASSATGLRSYEQYF
DNA: TGCGCCAGCAGCGCAACGGGACTCCGTTCCTACGAGCAGTACTTC

size: few
D: -
V: TRBV18
J: TRBJ1-1
CDR3: CASSLLTVDTEAFF
DNA: TGTGCCAGCTCACTTCTTACAGTTGACACTGAAGCTTTCTTT

size: -
D: -
V: TRBV11-2
J: TRBJ1-4
CDR3: CASSLQTETVELFF
DNA: TGTGCCAGCAGCTTACAAACAGAAACGGTGGAACTGTTTTTT

size: -
D: -
V: TRBV4-2
J: TRBJ1-2
CDR3: CASSQEAPGTNGYTF
DNA: TGTGCCAGCAGCCAAGAAGCCCCCGGGACTAATGGCTACACCTTC

size: -
D: -
V: TRBV20-1
J: TRBJ2-5
CDR3: CSLGGEKPQYF
DNA: TGCAGTCTCGGAGGGGAAAAGCCCCAGTACTTC

size: -
D: -
V: TRBV7-8
J: TRBJ2-5
CDR3: CASSLALGRGVGETQYF
DNA: TGTGCCAGCAGCTTAGCGTTGGGGCGCGGTGTAGGAGAGACCCAGTACTTC

size: few
D: -
V: TRBV18
J: TRBJ1-2
CDR3: CASSPHPAGGYGYTF
DNA: TGTGCCAGCTCACCACACCCCGCGGGTGGCTATGGCTACACCTTC

size: -
D: TRBD2
V: TRBV4-3
J: TRBJ2-2
CDR3: CASSKNSGGSNTGELFF
DNA: TGCGCCAGCAGCAAAAATAGCGGGGGTTCTAACACCGGGGAGCTGTTTTTT

size: -
D: -
V: TRBV20-1
J: TRBJ2-3
CDR3: CSADGLAGRTDTQYF
DNA: TGCAGTGCCGATGGCTTGGCGGGACGCACAGATACGCAGTATTTT

size: -
D: TRBD2
V: TRBV5-1
J: TRBJ2-1
CDR3: CASSLVSGLANVNEQFF
DNA: TGCGCCAGCAGCTTGGTGTCGGGACTAGCGAACGTCAATGAGCAGTTCTTC

size: few
D: -
V: TRBV7-3
J: TRBJ2-1
CDR3: CASSLGGNYNEQFF
DNA: TGTGCCAGCAGCTTAGGGGGGAACTACAATGAGCAGTTCTTC

size: -
D: -
V: TRBV3-1
J: TRBJ1-2
CDR3: CASRKGAQYGYTF
DNA: TGTGCCAGCAGGAAGGGAGCCCAATATGGCTACACCTTC

size: -
D: TRBD2
V: TRBV13
J: TRBJ2-3
CDR3: CASSPRREAGTTDTQYF
DNA: TGTGCCAGCAGCCCGCGGCGGGAGGCGGGTACCACAGATACGCAGTATTTT

size: -
D: -
V: TRBV12-3/TRBV12-4
J: TRBJ2-2
CDR3: CASSSTTSPGELFF
DNA: TGTGCCAGCAGTTCAACTACTAGCCCCGGGGAGCTGTTTTTT

size: few
D: -
V: TRBV6-5
J: TRBJ1-1
CDR3: CASSNQGVMNTEAFF
DNA: TGTGCCAGTAGCAACCAGGGAGTAATGAACACTGAAGCTTTCTTT

size: few
D: TRBD1
V: TRBV5-6
J: TRBJ2-7
CDR3: CASSRGTRGLEQYF
DNA: TGTGCCAGCAGCCGCGGGACCAGGGGGCTCGAGCAGTACTTC

size: few
D: TRBD1
V: TRBV4-2
J: TRBJ1-1
CDR3: CASSQDHGQGVGNTEAFF
DNA: TGTGCCAGCAGCCAAGATCATGGACAGGGGGTAGGGAACACTGAAGCTTTCTTT

size: -
D: -
V: TRBV5-1
J: TRBJ2-2
CDR3: CASSLPGQTGELFF
DNA: TGCGCCAGCAGCTTGCCTGGACAGACCGGGGAGCTGTTTTTT

size: few
D: TRBD2
V: TRBV7-2
J: TRBJ2-1
CDR3: CASSLGRGGLYNEQFF
DNA: TGTGCCAGCAGCTTAGGGCGGGGGGGCCTCTACAATGAGCAGTTCTTC

size: -
D: -
V: TRBV28
J: TRBJ1-5
CDR3: CASSSQRGVGNQPQHF
DNA: TGTGCCAGCAGTTCACAAAGGGGAGTTGGCAATCAGCCCCAGCATTTT

size: -
D: TRBD1
V: TRBV18
J: TRBJ1-1
CDR3: CASSPDRGTTEAFF
DNA: TGTGCCAGCTCACCAGACAGGGGGACCACTGAAGCTTTCTTT

size: -
D: -
V: TRBV18
J: TRBJ2-7
CDR3: CASSPPSGSYHEQYF
DNA: TGTGCCAGCTCACCACCGTCAGGCAGTTACCACGAGCAGTACTTC

size: -
D: -
V: TRBV20-1
J: TRBJ2-5
CDR3: CSARDTRKETQYF
DNA: TGCAGTGCTAGAGATACGCGGAAAGAGACCCAGTACTTC

size: few
D: -
V: TRBV5-1
J: TRBJ2-6
CDR3: CASSLDGTSSGANVLTF
DNA: TGCGCCAGCAGCTTGGACGGCACCTCCTCTGGGGCCAACGTCCTGACTTTC

size: -
D: TRBD1
V: TRBV18
J: TRBJ2-7
CDR3: CASSPPRGINEQYF
DNA: TGTGCCAGCTCACCGCCCAGGGGGATCAACGAGCAGTACTTC

size: few
D: -
V: TRBV20-1
J: TRBJ2-5
CDR3: CSASTEKETQYF
DNA: TGCAGTGCGTCAACAGAGAAAGAGACCCAGTACTTC

size: few
D: -
V: TRBV4-1
J: TRBJ1-2
CDR3: CASSQGGAAYDYGYTF
DNA: TGCGCCAGCAGCCAAGGCGGTGCCGCCTATGACTATGGCTACACCTTC

size: -
D: -
V: TRBV4-1
J: TRBJ2-5
CDR3: CASSVFGLQETQYF
DNA: TGCGCCAGCAGCGTATTCGGTCTTCAAGAGACCCAGTACTTC

size: -
D: TRBD1
V: TRBV20-1
J: TRBJ1-6
CDR3: CSARGTGLSSPLHF
DNA: TGCAGTGCGAGGGGGACAGGGTTAAGTTCACCCCTCCACTTT

size: few
D: -
V: TRBV12-5
J: TRBJ1-2
CDR3: CASGPRTDGYTF
DNA: TGTGCTAGTGGTCCAAGGACGGATGGCTACACCTTC